A selection of T cell receptor beta chains follows, all from one sample in a study of OX40 agonist ivuxolimab in advanced cancers. Only in-frame clones appear in the TCRdb table, and some are missing; sequencing was by immunoSEQ multiplex PCR. This table has about 34,000 clones, around 84% appearing once. Sequencing used CD4+ or CD8+ T cells sorted from blood, obtained in a trial of the OX40 agonist ivuxolimab. The receptor set was obtained from an adult with an advanced solid tumor such as melanoma, head and neck, liver or kidney cancer. CDR3s include the opening cysteine and the closing phenylalanine or tryptophan. Fields, in order: V gene, D gene, clone size, J gene, CDR3 protein, CDR3 DNA. The D gene is left open where the match is weak. Where a row states a size, it is once, few, many or the class of an expanded clone; other rows omit it.

TRBV7-6	-	-	TRBJ1-2	CASSLDRGVANYGYTF	TGTGCCAGCAGCTTAGATCGGGGGGTGGCTAACTATGGCTACACCTTC
TRBV11-2	-	-	TRBJ2-1	CASSSGRSSYNEQFF	TGTGCCAGCAGCTCCGGTAGGAGCTCCTACAATGAGCAGTTCTTC
TRBV5-1	TRBD2	-	TRBJ2-7	CASSLVSGISEQYF	TGCGCCAGCAGCTTGGTAAGCGGGATTTCGGAGCAGTACTTC
TRBV7-2	-	medium-sized	TRBJ1-2	CASSPGSNYGYTF	TGTGCCAGCAGCCCGGGCTCTAACTATGGCTACACCTTC
TRBV7-2	TRBD2	-	TRBJ2-3	CASSSLGGSGDTQYF	TGTGCCAGCAGTTCCTTGGGCGGGAGTGGGGATACGCAGTATTTT
TRBV20-1	-	-	TRBJ1-4	CSALSGEKLFF	TGCAGTGCCCTCTCAGGGGAAAAACTGTTTTTT
TRBV19	-	once	TRBJ1-1	CASSMLPGGGSNTEAFF	TGTGCCAGTAGTATGCTCCCCGGCGGGGGCTCGAACACTGAAGCTTTCTTT
TRBV30	-	-	TRBJ1-3	CAWIWGNTIYF	TGTGCCTGGATTTGGGGAAACACCATATATTTT
TRBV6-6	-	-	TRBJ1-2	CASSFRQAPADGYTF	TGTGCCAGCAGTTTCCGACAGGCTCCAGCTGATGGCTACACCTTC
TRBV19	TRBD2	-	TRBJ2-2	CASRQTSGRSNTGELFF	TGTGCCAGTAGGCAGACTAGCGGGAGGTCGAACACCGGGGAGCTGTTTTTT
TRBV6-5	-	-	TRBJ1-1	CASSKPTGHGAFF	TGTGCCAGCAGTAAACCAACAGGCCATGGAGCTTTCTTT
TRBV4-3	-	-	TRBJ2-5	CASSQGNPGKETQYF	TGCGCCAGCAGCCAAGGGAATCCAGGGAAAGAGACCCAGTACTTC
TRBV7-9	-	-	TRBJ2-1	CASSLASQNNEQFF	TGTGCCAGCAGCTTAGCGTCCCAAAACAATGAGCAGTTCTTC
TRBV7-8	-	-	TRBJ1-5	CASSLAGGTNQPQHF	TGTGCCAGCAGCTTAGCTGGGGGGACAAATCAGCCCCAGCATTTT
TRBV5-1	TRBD1	-	TRBJ2-3	CASSFRQGSTDTQYF	TGCGCCAGCAGCTTTAGACAGGGCAGCACAGACACGCAGTATTTT
TRBV2	TRBD1	-	TRBJ1-5	CASSRQGPQPQHF	TGTGCCAGCAGTAGACAGGGCCCCCAGCCCCAGCATTTT
TRBV11-2	TRBD2	-	TRBJ2-2	CASSLDSAGGRAGELFF	TGTGCCAGCAGCTTAGATTCTGCGGGAGGAAGGGCCGGGGAGCTGTTTTTT
TRBV7-8	-	-	TRBJ2-1	CARPGQGNEQFF	TGTGCCAGGCCGGGACAAGGCAATGAGCAGTTCTTC
TRBV2	-	-	TRBJ1-1	CASSVVTQALGGTEAFF	TGTGCCAGCAGTGTAGTGACCCAGGCCCTTGGCGGCACTGAAGCTTTCTTT
TRBV11-2	-	-	TRBJ1-1	CASSPDPNTEAFF	TGTGCCAGCAGCCCGGACCCGAACACTGAAGCTTTCTTT
TRBV6-1	TRBD1	-	TRBJ1-5	CASSLSGTGNQPQHF	TGTGCCAGCAGTTTATCCGGGACAGGGAATCAGCCCCAGCATTTT
TRBV7-9	-	few	TRBJ2-1	CASSFRGFGEQFF	TGTGCCAGCAGCTTTAGAGGGTTCGGTGAGCAGTTCTTC
TRBV9	-	-	TRBJ1-5	CASSVGVDSNQPQHF	TGTGCCAGCAGCGTAGGGGTAGATAGCAATCAGCCCCAGCATTTT
TRBV28	TRBD2	-	TRBJ2-5	CASSLRVAGTKETQYF	TGTGCCAGCAGTTTAAGGGTGGCGGGGACTAAAGAGACCCAGTACTTC
TRBV19	-	-	TRBJ1-6	CASSRLNSPLHF	TGTGCCAGTAGTCGACTTAATTCACCCCTCCACTTT
TRBV29-1	-	-	TRBJ2-1	CSVGSEGGFNNEQFF	TGCAGCGTTGGTTCGGAGGGGGGCTTCAACAATGAGCAGTTCTTC
TRBV30	TRBD2	few	TRBJ2-1	CAWSVGLAGVVEQFF	TGTGCCTGGAGTGTGGGGCTAGCGGGGGTTGTTGAGCAGTTCTTC
TRBV6-5	TRBD1	-	TRBJ1-2	CASSYSDRDGGYTF	TGTGCCAGCAGTTACTCCGACAGGGACGGTGGCTACACCTTC
TRBV19	TRBD1	-	TRBJ1-1	CASNPTGTVNTEAFF	TGTGCCAGTAACCCGACAGGGACGGTGAACACTGAAGCTTTCTTT
TRBV29-1	TRBD1	few	TRBJ1-1	CSVDRDSLNTEAFF	TGCAGCGTGGACCGGGACAGCCTGAACACTGAAGCTTTCTTT
TRBV11-2	TRBD1	-	TRBJ2-7	CASSYFGQAYEQYF	TGTGCCAGCAGCTATTTCGGACAGGCCTACGAGCAGTACTTC
TRBV7-6	-	-	TRBJ2-5	CASSRGHQETQYF	TGTGCCAGCAGTCGAGGACATCAGGAGACCCAGTACTTC
TRBV6-5	-	-	TRBJ2-7	CASSEMEQSYEQYF	TGTGCCAGCAGTGAAATGGAACAGAGCTACGAGCAGTACTTC
TRBV27	-	-	TRBJ2-5	CASSLSISPWETQYF	TGTGCCAGCAGTTTATCGATTAGCCCTTGGGAGACCCAGTACTTC
TRBV27	-	-	TRBJ1-1	CASIRGTEAFF	TGTGCCAGCATCCGGGGGACTGAAGCTTTCTTT
TRBV7-2	TRBD1	-	TRBJ2-7	CASSLKGALSYEQYF	TGTGCCAGCAGCTTAAAGGGGGCTTTAAGCTACGAGCAGTACTTC
TRBV7-2	-	-	TRBJ1-1	CASSPRRGVTNTEAFF	TGTGCCAGCAGCCCCCGGAGGGGTGTAACGAACACTGAAGCTTTCTTT
TRBV11-2	TRBD2	-	TRBJ2-1	CASTLARTSGRSYNEQFF	TGTGCCAGCACCTTAGCCCGGACTAGCGGGAGATCCTACAATGAGCAGTTCTTC
TRBV4-3	-	once	TRBJ2-2	CASSHRTGELFF	TGCGCCAGCAGCCACCGCACCGGGGAGCTGTTTTTT
TRBV7-6	-	few	TRBJ1-1	CASSLDEGIAEAFF	TGTGCCAGCAGCTTAGATGAGGGGATCGCTGAAGCTTTCTTT
TRBV5-1	-	medium-sized	TRBJ1-2	CASSLVPIYGYTF	TGCGCCAGCAGCTTGGTGCCAATCTATGGCTACACCTTC
TRBV5-4	TRBD1	-	TRBJ1-3	CASSLRTGGSGNTIYF	TGTGCCAGCAGCTTACGGACAGGGGGTTCTGGAAACACCATATATTTT
TRBV7-2	TRBD1	-	TRBJ2-7	CASSESTGRSSYEQYF	TGTGCCAGCAGCGAATCGACAGGGCGCAGCTCCTACGAGCAGTACTTC
TRBV2	-	-	TRBJ2-7	CASRLDSRAPYEQYF	TGTGCCAGCAGGCTGGACTCGCGGGCCCCCTACGAGCAGTACTTC
TRBV7-2	TRBD2	once	TRBJ2-7	CASSHRLAGSDEQYF	TGTGCCAGCAGCCACCGACTAGCGGGGTCCGACGAGCAGTACTTC
TRBV10-3	-	-	TRBJ2-3	CAISAPSDTQYF	TGTGCCATCAGTGCCCCTTCAGATACGCAGTATTTT
TRBV7-9	TRBD1	-	TRBJ1-1	CASSMTGEGTEAFF	TGTGCCAGCAGCATGACAGGGGAGGGCACTGAAGCTTTCTTT
TRBV15	-	-	TRBJ1-1	CATKTDLMNTEAFF	TGTGCCACCAAAACAGATTTAATGAACACTGAAGCTTTCTTT
TRBV9	-	-	TRBJ2-5	CASSVATGVVETQYF	TGTGCCAGCAGCGTAGCAACGGGGGTCGTAGAGACCCAGTACTTC